This T cell receptor (beta chain) was profiled in a study of T-cell reconstitution after alpha-beta-depleted transplantation in children. General study points: After one year, T-cell counts and TCRbeta diversity mostly came from new T cells. Several hundred rapidly expanded clones from non-depleted graft cells reportedly supplied alpha-beta T cells about two months post-transplant. Surviving recipient cells, namely T cells and thymic progenitors, were the source of high day-60 TCRbeta diversity in some patients.

Unique molecular identifiers tagged the TCRbeta library. TCRdb ran MiXCR on the PCR reads and lists one entry per CDR3 protein. The sample consists of about 460,000 distinct CDR3 sequences, 9.5% to 12% of them appearing once. The CDR3 has 15 amino acids. V was trimmed by 1 base and J by 0 bases, leaving 10 bases between them. Germline CDR1 LGHNA, CDR2 YSLEER. This clonotype was found many times. Its antigen is as yet unknown. The V gene is TRBV4-3, the J gene TRBJ2-7; D is uncertain. This clonotype originated in a female patient between 2 and 15 years old who had a stem cell transplant for aplastic anemia, so the T cells may come from the graft donor. Sequencing used PBMCs, mostly from graft donor cells, obtained 180 days after TCRalphabeta/CD19-depleted stem cell transplant. CDR3 in amino acids: CASSQGGISSYEQYF. In nucleotides, the CDR3 is TGCGCCAGCAGCCAAGGAGGAATATCCTCCTACGAGCAGTACTTC.